Listed below are T cell receptor beta chains from one sample, sequenced in a study of T-cell memory formation after mild COVID-19. TCRdb independently ran MiXCR on the 5' RACE reads; one entry per CDR3 protein. Among 360,000 or so distinct CDR3 sequences listed, 25% to 30% were seen once. Sequencing was carried out using PBMCs or a T cell subset sorted from them (not recorded which). The source of these receptors is an adult woman who had mild COVID-19 (a few samples of this study predate the infection). Cell type and time point are not known. Each CDR3 is given with its conserved first and last residue. D genes are given only for firm matches. Not every row has a clone size; where given, it reads once, few, many or a size class.

d_call: NA
j_call: TRBJ2-1
v_call: TRBV7-2
clone_size: NA
cdr3_nt: TGTGCCAGCAGCTTACCTGGGTCAGGGGTCTACAATGAGCAGTTCTTC
cdr3_aa: CASSLPGSGVYNEQFF

d_call: NA
j_call: TRBJ2-3
v_call: TRBV7-9
clone_size: few
cdr3_nt: TGTGCCAGCAGTTCCCTTATGGGGCCAGATACGCAGTATTTT
cdr3_aa: CASSSLMGPDTQYF

d_call: NA
j_call: TRBJ2-7
v_call: TRBV5-1
clone_size: few
cdr3_nt: TGCGCCAGCAGGCTGACCGATAGCTCCTACGAGCAGTACTTC
cdr3_aa: CASRLTDSSYEQYF

d_call: TRBD2
j_call: TRBJ2-3
v_call: TRBV9
clone_size: NA
cdr3_nt: TGTGCCAGCAGCGCCTGGGGACTAGCGGGAGCATCAGATACGCAGTATTTT
cdr3_aa: CASSAWGLAGASDTQYF

d_call: TRBD1
j_call: TRBJ2-7
v_call: TRBV2
clone_size: NA
cdr3_nt: TGTGCCAGCAGGGCGGGACAGGGCTCCTACGAGCAGTACTTC
cdr3_aa: CASRAGQGSYEQYF

d_call: NA
j_call: TRBJ2-1
v_call: TRBV7-9
clone_size: NA
cdr3_nt: TGTGCCAGCAGCTTAGAGGGCAGGGCCTCCTACAATGAGCAGTTCTTC
cdr3_aa: CASSLEGRASYNEQFF

d_call: TRBD1
j_call: TRBJ1-4
v_call: TRBV5-1
clone_size: NA
cdr3_nt: TGCGCCAGCAGCCTCCCCACAGGGGGAGATAATGAAAAACTGTTTTTT
cdr3_aa: CASSLPTGGDNEKLFF

d_call: NA
j_call: TRBJ2-3
v_call: TRBV5-1
clone_size: NA
cdr3_nt: TGCGCCAGCAGCTTGGAGGCCCACCCATTGGCAGATACGCAGTATTTT
cdr3_aa: CASSLEAHPLADTQYF

d_call: TRBD1
j_call: TRBJ2-5
v_call: TRBV6-5
clone_size: NA
cdr3_nt: TGTGCCAGCCAGGCGGACAGGGCGCCGGTAGAGACCCAGTACTTC
cdr3_aa: CASQADRAPVETQYF

d_call: NA
j_call: TRBJ2-2
v_call: TRBV24-1
clone_size: NA
cdr3_nt: TGTGCCACCAGTGATTCCGGGACTCCCACCGGGGAGCTGTTTTTT
cdr3_aa: CATSDSGTPTGELFF

d_call: NA
j_call: TRBJ2-7
v_call: TRBV5-1
clone_size: NA
cdr3_nt: TGCGCCAGCAGCTTAGGGACGGCCAAGCTCGACGGGCAGTACTTC
cdr3_aa: CASSLGTAKLDGQYF

d_call: NA
j_call: TRBJ2-4
v_call: TRBV12-3/TRBV12-4
clone_size: few
cdr3_nt: TGTGCCAGCTCCCTGGGACCGGCCGGAAACATTCAGTACTTC
cdr3_aa: CASSLGPAGNIQYF

d_call: NA
j_call: TRBJ2-1
v_call: TRBV2
clone_size: NA
cdr3_nt: TGTGCCAGCAGACCGCCGGTTTTCGACTACAATGAGCAGTTCTTC
cdr3_aa: CASRPPVFDYNEQFF

d_call: TRBD2
j_call: TRBJ2-1
v_call: TRBV7-3
clone_size: few
cdr3_nt: TGTGCCAGCAGCTCTTTAGCGGGAGGGCGAGGGTACAATGAGCAGTTCTTC
cdr3_aa: CASSSLAGGRGYNEQFF

d_call: TRBD2
j_call: TRBJ2-1
v_call: TRBV20-1
clone_size: NA
cdr3_nt: TGCAGTGCTACTCTAGCGGAGGTTTACAATGAGCAGTTCTTC
cdr3_aa: CSATLAEVYNEQFF

d_call: NA
j_call: TRBJ1-4
v_call: TRBV7-3
clone_size: few
cdr3_nt: TGTGCCAGCAGCTCTGGGGGGCCAAATGAAAAACTGTTTTTT
cdr3_aa: CASSSGGPNEKLFF

d_call: NA
j_call: TRBJ2-3
v_call: TRBV12-3/TRBV12-4
clone_size: few
cdr3_nt: TGTGCCAGCAGCCAACTAGGGTTCACAGATACGCAGTATTTT
cdr3_aa: CASSQLGFTDTQYF

d_call: TRBD1
j_call: TRBJ1-2
v_call: TRBV7-9
clone_size: NA
cdr3_nt: TGTGCCAGCAGCTTAACAACAGGGGAGGCGTATGGCTACACCTTC
cdr3_aa: CASSLTTGEAYGYTF

d_call: NA
j_call: TRBJ2-7
v_call: TRBV4-3
clone_size: few
cdr3_nt: TGCGCCAGCAGCCAAGATTCGGGATACGAGCAGTACTTC
cdr3_aa: CASSQDSGYEQYF

d_call: NA
j_call: TRBJ1-1
v_call: TRBV20-1
clone_size: few
cdr3_nt: TGCAGTGCTAGGGCCCCCGGGACGTCTATGAACACTGAAGCTTTCTTT
cdr3_aa: CSARAPGTSMNTEAFF

d_call: TRBD1
j_call: TRBJ1-1
v_call: TRBV20-1
clone_size: few
cdr3_nt: TGCAGTGCTGCCCGGGACAGGGTCACTGAAGCTTTCTTT
cdr3_aa: CSAARDRVTEAFF

d_call: TRBD1
j_call: TRBJ1-1
v_call: TRBV5-4
clone_size: few
cdr3_nt: TGTGCCAGCAGCAGGACAGGGGTGGCTGAAGCTTTCTTT
cdr3_aa: CASSRTGVAEAFF

d_call: TRBD1
j_call: TRBJ2-2
v_call: TRBV7-2
clone_size: few
cdr3_nt: TGTGCCAGCAGCTTACGGACAGGGGTTATCAGCGGGGAGCTGTTTTTT
cdr3_aa: CASSLRTGVISGELFF

d_call: NA
j_call: TRBJ1-1
v_call: TRBV12-3/TRBV12-4
clone_size: NA
cdr3_nt: TGTGCCAGCAGCTTACAGACGGGGACTGAAGCTTTCTTT
cdr3_aa: CASSLQTGTEAFF

d_call: NA
j_call: TRBJ1-1
v_call: TRBV5-1
clone_size: NA
cdr3_nt: TGCGCCAGCAGTCGGAGGGGAACCGGTTCATTCGACACTGAAGCTTTCTTT
cdr3_aa: CASSRRGTGSFDTEAFF

d_call: NA
j_call: TRBJ2-2
v_call: TRBV5-1
clone_size: few
cdr3_nt: TGCGCCAGCAGCTTGGAGGGGGATAACACCGGGGAGCTGTTTTTT
cdr3_aa: CASSLEGDNTGELFF

d_call: NA
j_call: TRBJ2-7
v_call: TRBV15
clone_size: few
cdr3_nt: TGTGCCACCAGCAACCCACCCTCAGCGCTAGTGGACGAGCAGTACTTC
cdr3_aa: CATSNPPSALVDEQYF

d_call: NA
j_call: TRBJ2-5
v_call: TRBV6-2/TRBV6-3
clone_size: NA
cdr3_nt: TGTGCCAGCAGTTACTCCGTCCATGGGGATTACGGGACCCAGTACTTC
cdr3_aa: CASSYSVHGDYGTQYF

d_call: NA
j_call: TRBJ1-1
v_call: TRBV6-2/TRBV6-3
clone_size: NA
cdr3_nt: TGTGCCAGCAGCTCAACCTCTCCCTCTGGGGGTAACACTGAAGCTTTCTTT
cdr3_aa: CASSSTSPSGGNTEAFF

d_call: TRBD2
j_call: TRBJ2-3
v_call: TRBV7-2
clone_size: few
cdr3_nt: TGTGCCAGCAGCCCCCGACTAGCCTACAGCACAGATACGCAGTATTTT
cdr3_aa: CASSPRLAYSTDTQYF

d_call: TRBD1
j_call: TRBJ1-1
v_call: TRBV4-2
clone_size: NA
cdr3_nt: TGTGCCAGCAGCCTGTGGGGACAGGGAACTGAAGCTTTCTTT
cdr3_aa: CASSLWGQGTEAFF